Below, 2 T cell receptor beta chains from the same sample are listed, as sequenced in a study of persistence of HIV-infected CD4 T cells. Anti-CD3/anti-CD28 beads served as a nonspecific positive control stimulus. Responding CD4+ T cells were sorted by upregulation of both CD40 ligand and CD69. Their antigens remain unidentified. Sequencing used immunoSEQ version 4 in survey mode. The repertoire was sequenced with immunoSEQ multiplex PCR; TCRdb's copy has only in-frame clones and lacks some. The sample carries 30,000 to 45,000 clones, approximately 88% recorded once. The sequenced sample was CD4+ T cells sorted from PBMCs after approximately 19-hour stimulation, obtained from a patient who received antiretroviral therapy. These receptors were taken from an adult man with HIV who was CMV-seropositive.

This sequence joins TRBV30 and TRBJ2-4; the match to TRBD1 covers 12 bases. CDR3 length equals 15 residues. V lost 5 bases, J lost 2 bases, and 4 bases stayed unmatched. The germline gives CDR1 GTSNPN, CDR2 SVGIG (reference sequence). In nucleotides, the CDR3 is TGTGCCTGGGGGACAGGGGGCGCGACCAAAAACATTCAGTACTTC. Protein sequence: CAWGTGGATKNIQYF.

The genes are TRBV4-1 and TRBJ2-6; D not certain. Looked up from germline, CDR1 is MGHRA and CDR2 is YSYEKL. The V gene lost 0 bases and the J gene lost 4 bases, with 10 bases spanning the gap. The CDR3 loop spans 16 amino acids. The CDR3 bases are TGCGCCAGCAGCCAAGAGGGCCTATTGGGGGCCAACGTCCTGACTTTC. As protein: CASSQEGLLGANVLTF.